The 10 T cell receptor beta chains in this list originate from one sample, sequenced in a study of CD8+CD57+ T cells in acquired aplastic anemia. Using genomic DNA as the template, TCR beta VDJ and CDR3 profiling was carried out. TCRdb itself ran the reads through MiXCR, one entry per CDR3 protein. The sample lists roughly 180,000 distinct CDR3 sequences, 40% to 55% occurring once. Material for sequencing was sorted CD4+, CD8+, or CD8+CD57+ T cells (not recorded which) from PBMCs. The receptors stem from a human donor in good health.

This chain links TRBV2 with TRBJ1-5, with D perhaps TRBD1 (6 bases). Germline V gene sequence: CDR1 SNHLY, CDR2 FYNNEI. With 6 bases removed from V and 5 bases from J, the gap between germline ends came to 11 bases. The CDR3 is 13 amino acids. For the CDR3, the DNA is TGTGCCAGCAGGAACAGGGATGATCAGCCCCAGCATTTT. Translating it yields CASRNRDDQPQHF.

This clonotype was counted at least ten times. The V gene is TRBV7-9, the J gene TRBJ2-5, with no clear D. The CDR3 sequence is 11 residues long. The V gene lost 0 bases and the J gene lost 5 bases, with 1 base spanning the gap. Germline assignment: CDR1 SEHNR and CDR2 FQNEAQ (reference sequence). This chain's CDR3 is CASSLAETQYF. DNA for the CDR3: TGTGCCAGCAGCTTAGCGGAGACCCAGTACTTC.

Remarks on this clonotype: A single base separates this from a much larger clone, so it may be a read error. The chain recombines TRBV19 with TRBJ1-1; a weak D match, TRBD1 (5 bases). The V and J ends lost 2 bases and 6 bases respectively, with 22 bases between them. This CDR3 has 17 amino acids. The germline V gene encodes CDR1 LNHDA and CDR2 SQIVND (reference sequence). CDR3 region: CASSIREYGQRSAEAFF. The CDR3 nucleotides are TGTGCCAGTAGTATAAGGGAATACGGACAACGATCGGCTGAAGCTTTCTTT.

V usage is TRBV10-1 and J usage is TRBJ1-1; D is unclear. The CDR3 consists of 13 residues. Germline V lookup: CDR1 WNHNN, CDR2 SYGVQD (reference sequence). V was pared by 3 bases and J by 1 base, with 6 bases between. The CDR3 DNA reads as TGCGCCAGCAGTGATGCAGGGAACACTGAAGCTTTCTTT. This sequence encodes CASSDAGNTEAFF.

The genes are TRBV15 and TRBJ1-2; D remains unclear. This CDR3 spans 12 amino acids. Germline V gene lookup returns CDR1 LNHNV and CDR2 YYDKDF (reference sequence). V dropped 4 bases and J dropped 2 bases, with 5 bases sitting between them. DNA of the CDR3: TGTGCCACCAGCAATGGCAACTATGGCTACACCTTC. It yields the protein CATSNGNYGYTF.

The sample holds many counts of this clonotype. This chain links TRBV11-2 with TRBJ2-3, with D perhaps TRBD2 (6 bases). The CDR3 covers 16 residues. The germline CDR1 and CDR2 sequences are SGHAT and FQNNGV. Trimming took off 3 bases at V and 0 bases at J, with 13 bases between the two ends. CDR3 region: CASSFRGSTSTDTQYF. Here the CDR3 DNA reads TGTGCCAGCAGCTTCCGGGGGTCCACTAGCACAGATACGCAGTATTTT. The full variable domain, rest sourced from reference TRBV11-2 and TRBJ2-3, is EAGVAQSPRYKIIEKRQSVAFWCNPISGHATLYWYQQILGQGPKLLIQFQNNGVVDDSQLPKDRFSAERLKGVDSTLKIQPAKLEDSAVYLCASSFRGSTSTDTQYFGPGTRLTVL.

This clonotype showed up many times. The chain uses TRBV5-5 and TRBJ2-1; unclear D gene. CDR3 length equals 14 residues. The germline V gene has CDR1 SGHKS and CDR2 YYEKEE (reference sequence). The germline V and J ends were trimmed by 0 bases and 4 bases, with 8 bases remaining between them. The CDR3 DNA reads as TGTGCCAGCAGCTTGGGTGGGCTTTACAATGAGCAGTTCTTC. It translates to CASSLGGLYNEQFF.

V gene TRBV19 combines with J gene TRBJ2-3, with 8 bases that match TRBD2. The J segment lost 4 bases and the V segment lost 7 bases, leaving 4 bases of the junction unmatched. The CDR3 runs to 13 residues. Germline-derived CDR1 and CDR2 are LNHDA and SQIVND (reference sequence). CDR3 nucleotides: TGTGCCAGTACGGGGGGGAAGGCAGATACGCAGTATTTT. Amino acid sequence: CASTGGKADTQYF.

As concerns this clonotype: Given a much more abundant clone one base away, this may be a read error. The chain combines TRBV5-4 with TRBJ2-1; the match to TRBD1 covers 11 bases. The germline CDR1 and CDR2 sequences are SGHNT and YYREEE (reference sequence). V dropped 0 bases and J dropped 9; count of bases not matched to a gene: 11. The CDR3 consists of 17 residues. The CDR3 DNA reads TGTGCCAGCAGCTTGGCCTCCGGGACAGGGGGTAGAATTGAGCAGTTCTTC. Translated: CASSLASGTGGRIEQFF.

This clonotype was counted ten times or more. V gene TRBV20-1 combines with J gene TRBJ2-2; no reliable D call. CDR3 length equals 14 residues. Germline CDR1 DFQATT, CDR2 SNEGSKA (reference sequence). V was shortened by 3 bases and J by 1 base, with 9 bases between the two germline ends. The CDR3 here is CSASFRQNTGELFF. CDR3 DNA: TGCAGTGCTAGCTTCAGGCAGAACACCGGGGAGCTGTTTTTT.